The sequence of this T cell receptor (beta chain) was determined in a study of shared clonotypes between healthy human individuals. Study overall: Every donor yielded three CD4 naive, three CD4 memory, two CD8 naive and one CD8 memory plate. Study-wide results and caveats: Rarefaction gave evidence that sorted-subset sequencing remained incomplete despite large depth.

CDR3 length equals 16 residues. CDR1 and CDR2 (germline): SNHLY, FYNNEI. V gave up 0 bases and J gave up 5 bases; unmatched junction bases: 4. Remarks on this clone: What it recognizes is unknown.

Using immunoSEQ multiplex PCR, the repertoire was profiled, and TCRdb retains in-frame clones only, with some absent. Found here are about 1.5 million clones, 98% of them singletons; the top ten hold about 0.45%. This chain connects TRBV2 to TRBJ2-3; TRBD2 matches 11 bases. The clonotype was recovered from a man younger than 40 in good health. The sequenced material came from naive CD4+ T cells sorted from blood. As for subset: CD45RA+ positively selected. The DNA for the CDR3 is TGTGCCAGCAGTGAAGCTCTAGCGGGAGGAGAAGATACGCAGTATTTT. The encoded protein is CASSEALAGGEDTQYF.